The rows below give T cell receptor beta chains drawn from one sample of a study of T-cell reconstitution after alpha-beta-depleted transplantation in children. Each CDR3 protein is one row after TCRdb ran MiXCR on the PCR reads. The sample shows about 980,000 distinct CDR3 sequences, around 30% of them seen only once. The sample in question was PBMCs, mostly from graft donor cells, obtained 360 days after TCRalphabeta/CD19-depleted stem cell transplant. These receptors were obtained from a boy less than two years old who had a stem cell transplant for SCID, so the T cells may come from the graft donor. The CDR3 runs from the conserved cysteine through the conserved F or W. D genes are given only for firm matches. Size is omitted from some rows. Given values are once, few, many or a class for expanded clones.

CASSIGRSQHF | TGTGCCAGTAGTATAGGAAGGTCCCAGCATTTT | - | - | TRBJ1-5 | TRBV19
CASSYSTGVNEQFF | TGTGCCAGCAGTTACTCGACCGGGGTTAATGAGCAGTTCTTC | - | - | TRBJ2-1 | TRBV6-5
CASRSSPKRGGDEQFF | TGTGCAAGTCGCTCATCGCCGAAGCGGGGGGGCGATGAGCAGTTCTTC | - | - | TRBJ2-1 | TRBV12-2
CASSKGQDKQETQYF | TGTGCCAGCAGCAAAGGACAGGATAAACAAGAGACCCAGTACTTC | TRBD1 | - | TRBJ2-5 | TRBV2
CASSQSGGHEQYF | TGTGCCAGCAGCCAAAGCGGGGGACACGAGCAGTACTTC | TRBD2 | - | TRBJ2-7 | TRBV3-1
CATSTRGEGTDTQYF | TGTGCCACCAGCACCCGGGGGGAGGGCACAGATACGCAGTATTTT | TRBD2 | - | TRBJ2-3 | TRBV15
CASSETGGYGQETQYF | TGTGCCAGCAGCGAGACAGGGGGCTATGGGCAAGAGACCCAGTACTTC | TRBD1 | - | TRBJ2-5 | TRBV7-7
CASTTRTSGGFADTQYF | TGTGCCAGCACTACCCGGACTAGCGGGGGTTTTGCAGATACGCAGTATTTT | TRBD2 | - | TRBJ2-3 | TRBV6-2/TRBV6-3
CASSLVGIGRDTGELFF | TGTGCCAGCAGCTTAGTCGGGATAGGTCGAGACACCGGGGAGCTGTTTTTT | - | - | TRBJ2-2 | TRBV7-6
CASSRGIRDPRWGSDTQYF | TGTGCCAGCAGTCGTGGCATACGGGACCCGCGATGGGGGTCAGATACGCAGTATTTT | - | - | TRBJ2-3 | TRBV11-2
CSAEPGISSYEQYF | TGCAGTGCTGAACCTGGGATAAGCTCCTACGAGCAGTACTTC | - | - | TRBJ2-7 | TRBV20-1
CASSLGVASGFTDTQYF | TGTGCCAGCAGCCTAGGGGTAGCTAGCGGGTTCACAGATACGCAGTATTTT | TRBD2 | - | TRBJ2-3 | TRBV3-1
CASSYSSVYTGELFF | TGTGCCAGCAGTTACTCGAGTGTGTACACCGGGGAGCTGTTTTTT | - | - | TRBJ2-2 | TRBV6-2/TRBV6-3
CASSQSGGYPNEQFF | TGTGCCAGCAGTCAGTCGGGGGGGTACCCTAATGAGCAGTTCTTC | TRBD2 | few | TRBJ2-1 | TRBV11-2
CASSLGPARYSPLHF | TGTGCCAGCAGCTTAGGACCGGCTCGGTATTCACCCCTCCACTTT | - | few | TRBJ1-6 | TRBV7-2
CASSLGRTGAPTNEKLFF | TGCGCCAGCAGCTTAGGAAGGACAGGGGCCCCAACTAATGAAAAACTGTTTTTT | TRBD1 | few | TRBJ1-4 | TRBV5-1
CASSQEYTRNTEAFF | TGCGCCAGCAGCCAAGAGTACACCCGGAACACTGAAGCTTTCTTT | - | few | TRBJ1-1 | TRBV4-1
CASTASHGYTF | TGTGCCAGCACCGCTTCCCACGGCTACACCTTC | - | - | TRBJ1-2 | TRBV2
CASSRITDRYNEQFF | TGCGCCAGCAGCCGAATCACCGACAGGTACAATGAGCAGTTCTTC | - | few | TRBJ2-1 | TRBV4-1
CSAQGGRETQYF | TGCAGTGCCCAGGGGGGGAGAGAGACCCAGTACTTC | - | few | TRBJ2-5 | TRBV20-1
CASSPMVRDTQYF | TGTGCCAGCAGCCCTATGGTGAGAGATACGCAGTATTTT | - | - | TRBJ2-3 | TRBV7-9
CSVDRGGTTEAFF | TGCAGCGTCGACAGGGGAGGGACCACTGAAGCTTTCTTT | TRBD1 | - | TRBJ1-1 | TRBV29-1
CSVARDTQETQYF | TGCAGCGTGGCCCGGGACACCCAAGAGACCCAGTACTTC | - | many | TRBJ2-5 | TRBV29-1
CSVESGGVSYEQYF | TGCAGCGTAGAGAGCGGGGGGGTCTCCTACGAGCAGTACTTC | TRBD2 | - | TRBJ2-7 | TRBV29-1
CSVQQGSKKETQYF | TGCAGCGTCCAACAGGGGTCGAAAAAAGAGACCCAGTACTTC | TRBD1 | - | TRBJ2-5 | TRBV29-1
CATTWNGGTEAFF | TGTGCCACCACCTGGAATGGGGGGACTGAAGCTTTCTTT | - | few | TRBJ1-1 | TRBV15
CASSLLLALGNEQFF | TGTGCCAGCAGCCTCTTACTAGCATTGGGGAATGAGCAGTTCTTC | - | once | TRBJ2-1 | TRBV5-5
CASSPGINGYTF | TGTGCCAGCAGCCCGGGGATAAATGGCTACACCTTC | - | - | TRBJ1-2 | TRBV7-9
CASSLGHSGGPYNEQFF | TGTGCCAGCAGCTTAGGCCATAGCGGGGGACCCTACAATGAGCAGTTCTTC | TRBD2 | few | TRBJ2-1 | TRBV7-7
CSARGTSGKAEQFF | TGCAGTGCTAGAGGTACTAGCGGGAAGGCTGAGCAGTTCTTC | TRBD2 | few | TRBJ2-1 | TRBV20-1
CASSQASGVYYEQYF | TGTGCCAGCAGCCAGGCGTCAGGGGTTTACTACGAGCAGTACTTC | - | - | TRBJ2-7 | TRBV3-1
CSARLGAGSSYNEQFF | TGCAGTGCTAGACTAGGAGCGGGGAGCTCCTACAATGAGCAGTTCTTC | TRBD2 | - | TRBJ2-1 | TRBV20-1
CASSRERGWSYNEQFF | TGTGCCAGCAGTCGCGAGCGGGGATGGTCCTACAATGAGCAGTTCTTC | TRBD2 | few | TRBJ2-1 | TRBV12-3/TRBV12-4
CSAASGQGADTQYF | TGCAGCGCAGCCTCGGGACAGGGGGCAGATACGCAGTATTTT | TRBD1 | few | TRBJ2-3 | TRBV29-1
CSASAAPSSYNEQFF | TGCAGTGCTAGTGCGGCTCCCAGCTCCTACAATGAGCAGTTCTTC | - | - | TRBJ2-1 | TRBV20-1
CASSRIISGVYNEQFF | TGTGCCAGCAGCCGCATAATTAGCGGGGTGTACAATGAGCAGTTCTTC | TRBD2 | - | TRBJ2-1 | TRBV5-5
CSAREMVGSFPDTQYF | TGCAGTGCTAGAGAAATGGTAGGATCATTCCCAGATACGCAGTATTTT | - | few | TRBJ2-3 | TRBV20-1
CSARDSFLGDLTEAFF | TGCAGTGCTAGAGATAGCTTTTTAGGAGATCTAACTGAAGCTTTCTTT | - | - | TRBJ1-1 | TRBV20-1
CASKGPQGERGNQPQHF | TGTGCCAGTAAGGGGCCACAGGGGGAGCGCGGCAATCAGCCCCAGCATTTT | TRBD1 | - | TRBJ1-5 | TRBV19
CSASAETIAEQFF | TGCAGTGCTAGTGCCGAAACAATCGCTGAGCAGTTCTTC | - | few | TRBJ2-1 | TRBV20-1
CATSPGHANTGELFF | TGTGCCACCAGCCCCGGACACGCGAACACCGGGGAGCTGTTTTTT | - | few | TRBJ2-2 | TRBV15
CASKASGGAYEQYF | TGCGCCAGCAAAGCTAGCGGGGGGGCGTACGAGCAGTACTTC | TRBD2 | - | TRBJ2-7 | TRBV5-1
CASSLVPTGSGSYEQYF | TGTGCCAGCAGCTTGGTCCCCACAGGGAGTGGGTCCTACGAGCAGTACTTC | - | - | TRBJ2-7 | TRBV7-6
CASSYSFDSGGPADTQYF | TGTGCCAGCAGCTACTCCTTCGATAGCGGGGGGCCGGCAGATACGCAGTATTTT | TRBD2 | few | TRBJ2-3 | TRBV6-5
CASSALGGFESEQFF | TGCGCCAGCAGCGCACTCGGGGGGTTTGAGAGTGAGCAGTTCTTC | TRBD2 | - | TRBJ2-1 | TRBV5-1
CASSLRLAGESLAKNIQYF | TGTGCCAGCAGCTTAAGACTAGCGGGGGAGTCCCTAGCCAAAAACATTCAGTACTTC | TRBD2 | - | TRBJ2-4 | TRBV11-2
CSAGLAGSNEQFF | TGCAGTGCCGGACTAGCGGGGTCCAATGAGCAGTTCTTC | TRBD2 | few | TRBJ2-1 | TRBV20-1
CSARDGQGTFYEQYF | TGCAGTGCTAGAGATGGACAGGGTACCTTCTACGAGCAGTACTTC | TRBD1 | - | TRBJ2-7 | TRBV20-1
CAISLGLAGSDTQYF | TGTGCCATCAGCCTAGGACTAGCGGGGTCTGATACGCAGTATTTT | TRBD2 | - | TRBJ2-3 | TRBV10-3
CASTLGLAGGGNTGELFF | TGTGCCAGCACCCTGGGACTAGCGGGGGGCGGAAACACCGGGGAGCTGTTTTTT | TRBD2 | few | TRBJ2-2 | TRBV11-2
CASSMRPPLSSGNTIYF | TGCGCCAGCAGCATGCGCCCTCCACTCTCCTCTGGAAACACCATATATTTT | - | - | TRBJ1-3 | TRBV4-3
CASTQMGQGKGEQFF | TGTGCCAGCACCCAGATGGGACAGGGGAAGGGTGAGCAGTTCTTC | TRBD1 | - | TRBJ2-1 | TRBV12-3/TRBV12-4
CASKGPDTEAFF | TGTGCCAGCAAGGGGCCGGACACTGAAGCTTTCTTT | - | - | TRBJ1-1 | TRBV6-6